This TCR beta chain emerged from a study of T cells in Graves' hyperthyroidism and ophthalmopathy. Study-wide findings and caveats: Ophthalmopathy was model-predicted a median roughly 6.2 months pre-onset.

There were TCR beta CDR3 regions amplified from RNA transcripts. Primed by the HTBI set, a first-round RT-PCR was run on the TCR CDR3. TCRdb re-analysed the multiplex PCR reads in MiXCR, keeping a single row per CDR3 protein. The sample contains a few hundred thousand distinct CDR3 sequences, roughly 50% of which appear only once. As for this clonotype: Its antigen is unidentified.

The diagnostic basis comprised clinical symptoms, serum thyroxine and TRAb, thyroid ultrasound and orbital computed tomography. Source material: peripheral blood or thyroid tissue (not recorded which). The TCR comes from an adult woman with Graves' disease, either hyperthyroidism or ophthalmopathy (not recorded which).

This chain's CDR3 is CASSIGAGGEETQYF. CDR3 coding DNA: TGTGCCAGTAGTATTGGGGCGGGAGGAGAGGAGACCCAGTACTTC. V is TRBV19 and J is TRBJ2-5, with 8 nucleotides matching TRBD2. Germline trimming cut 3 bases from V and 5 bases from J; bases unmatched to any gene: 8. CDR1 LNHDA and CDR2 SQIVND come from the germline V gene (reference sequence). CDR3 length equals 15 residues.